The present T cell receptor (beta chain) was sequenced within a study of circulating tumor DNA in untreated peripheral T-cell lymphoma. This CDR3 contains 14 residues. Looked up from germline, CDR1 is LGHNA and CDR2 is YSLEER. The ends were cut back, 2 bases at V and 6 bases at J, with 12 bases in the middle. Only in-frame clones appear in the TCRdb table, and some are missing; sequencing was by immunoSEQ multiplex PCR. Of several hundred clones listed, roughly 90% are singletons. Sequencing input: cell-free DNA from blood serum. V is TRBV4-3 and J is TRBJ2-3; weak D call: TRBD1 (5 bases). This receptor was obtained from a human donor with peripheral T-cell lymphoma. The CDR3 DNA reads TGCGCCAGCAGCCAAACTAAAGCAGGGGATACGCAGTATTTT. Translating it yields CASSQTKAGDTQYF.